The 12 T cell receptor beta chains in this list originate from one sample, sequenced in a study of tumour-infiltrating T cells in Burkitt lymphoma. The repertoire was sequenced with immunoSEQ multiplex PCR; TCRdb's copy has only in-frame clones and lacks some. Of 15,000 to 20,000 clones detected, 80% appear once; the ten largest clones hold 2.1%. The sequenced sample consisted of tumor tissue. These receptor sequences come from a human donor with diffuse large B-cell lymphoma.

The rearrangement joins TRBV14 to TRBJ1-2; D is perhaps TRBD1 (5 bases). This CDR3 spans 14 amino acids. V was cut by 1 base and J by 7 bases, with 13 bases left in between. CDR1 and CDR2 from the germline V gene are SGHDN and FVKESK. CDR3 coding DNA: TGTGCCAGCAGCCAAGTTGACAGTGTAATTGGCTACACCTTC. As protein: CASSQVDSVIGYTF.

This clone was seen only once. This chain joins TRBV13 and TRBJ1-2, with 7 bases matching TRBD1. Germline values: CDR1 PRHDT, CDR2 FYEKMQ (reference sequence). The CDR3 length is 16 residues. Trimming took 4 bases from V and 4 from J; bases not matched to a gene: 12. CDR3 DNA: TGTGCCAGCAGCTCCGACAGGGACGGTCGTTTCTATGGCTACACCTTC. Its translation is CASSSDRDGRFYGYTF.

The rearrangement joins TRBV11-1 to TRBJ2-1; a possible D gene is TRBD2 (7 bases). Trimming cost V 1 base and J 1 base, with 8 bases left between them. The CDR3 runs 15 residues. The germline CDR1 and CDR2 sequences are SGHAT and FQDESV (reference sequence). CDR3 region: CASSLEGGSYNEQFF. CDR3 in DNA: TGTGCCAGCAGCTTAGAGGGGGGGTCCTACAATGAGCAGTTCTTC.

The V and J genes are TRBV19 and TRBJ1-1; 7 nucleotides match TRBD1. There are 15 residues in the CDR3. Germline CDR1 LNHDA, CDR2 SQIVND (reference sequence). V gave up 4 bases and J gave up 0 bases; unmatched junction bases: 5. CDR3 nucleotide sequence: TGTGCCAGTAGTACCGGGGACAGACTGAACACTGAAGCTTTCTTT. It is translated as CASSTGDRLNTEAFF.

This clone was seen just once. The chain employs TRBV27 and TRBJ2-3, with a weak D call TRBD2 (6 bases). The CDR3 has 15 amino acids. CDR1 is MNHEY, CDR2 SMNVEV, per germline (reference sequence). V was pared by 5 bases and J by 4 bases, with 16 bases between. This CDR3 is CASSEVVAGPDTQYF. The CDR3 nucleotides read TGTGCCAGCAGTGAAGTCGTGGCGGGGCCAGATACGCAGTATTTT.

This chain uses TRBV15 with TRBJ2-2; 10 bases line up with TRBD2. Germline CDR1 is LNHNV and CDR2 is YYDKDF (reference sequence). V shed 4 bases and J 4 bases; nucleotides not matched to a gene: 9. The CDR3 totals 17 residues. As DNA, the CDR3 is TGTGCCACCAGCACACGAGCGGGGGGGCCTGGCACCGGGGAGCTGTTTTTT. It yields the protein CATSTRAGGPGTGELFF.

The gene calls are TRBV7-9 and TRBJ2-7, with 9 bases fitting TRBD1. Trimming removed 2 bases from V and 2 bases from J; junction bases left unmatched: 7. This CDR3 is 16 amino acids long. Germline V gene sequence: CDR1 SEHNR, CDR2 FQNEAQ (reference sequence). This CDR3 is CASSLSPGTGPYEQYF. For the CDR3, the DNA is TGTGCCAGCAGCTTATCCCCCGGGACAGGGCCCTACGAGCAGTACTTC.

The rearrangement links TRBV5-1 to TRBJ2-3, with D maybe TRBD2 (6 bases). This CDR3 region has 13 residues. CDR1 is SGHRS and CDR2 is YFSETQ in the germline V gene. The V end lost 3 bases, the J end lost 10 bases, and 15 bases lay between the germline ends. DNA for the CDR3: TGCGCCAGCAGCTCCCTAGCGCCGACTCCGCAGTATTTT. Translation: CASSSLAPTPQYF.

The chain combines TRBV4-3 with TRBJ1-2, with 8 bases identical to TRBD1. The V gene's germline CDR1 is LGHNA and CDR2 YSLEER. Trimming cost V 6 bases and J 8 bases; bases outside gene matches: 11. This CDR3 contains 14 residues. The CDR3 coding sequence is TGCGCCAGCAGGGAATACAGGGGGGTGGAGGGCTACACCTTC. As protein: CASREYRGVEGYTF.

The chain is built from TRBV27 and TRBJ1-2; no definite D call. Looked up from germline, CDR1 is MNHEY and CDR2 is SMNVEV (reference sequence). Trimming cost V 5 bases and J 2 bases, with 9 bases left between them. The CDR3 has 13 amino acids. Written as DNA, the CDR3 is TGTGCCAGCAGTCGTCAGGAAAACTATGGCTACACCTTC. Translation: CASSRQENYGYTF.

The chain links TRBV4-3 to TRBJ2-5; 8 bases map to TRBD2. The J segment lost 7 bases and the V segment lost 4 bases, leaving 8 bases of the junction unmatched. The CDR3 runs to 14 residues. Looked up from germline, CDR1 is LGHNA and CDR2 is YSLEER. The CDR3 DNA reads as TGCGCCAGCAGCCCTTCAGCGGGAGATGTGACCCAGTACTTC. Residues: CASSPSAGDVTQYF.

CDR3: CASSKGQGRNTQYF. CDR3 bases: TGTGCCAGCAGCAAGGGACAGGGAAGGAATACGCAGTATTTT. This chain joins TRBV5-6 and TRBJ2-3, with 9 bases matching TRBD1. Trimming took 4 bases from V and 7 from J; bases not matched to a gene: 7. The CDR3 runs 14 residues. Germline CDR1 reads SGHDT; CDR2 reads YYEEEE. Looking up the rest from reference TRBV5-6 and TRBJ2-3 gives the full variable domain: DAGVTQSPTHLIKTRGQQVTLRCSPKSGHDTVSWYQQALGQGPQFIFQYYEEEERQRGNFPDRFSGHQFPNYSSELNVNALLLGDSALYLCASSKGQGRNTQYFGPGTRLTVL.